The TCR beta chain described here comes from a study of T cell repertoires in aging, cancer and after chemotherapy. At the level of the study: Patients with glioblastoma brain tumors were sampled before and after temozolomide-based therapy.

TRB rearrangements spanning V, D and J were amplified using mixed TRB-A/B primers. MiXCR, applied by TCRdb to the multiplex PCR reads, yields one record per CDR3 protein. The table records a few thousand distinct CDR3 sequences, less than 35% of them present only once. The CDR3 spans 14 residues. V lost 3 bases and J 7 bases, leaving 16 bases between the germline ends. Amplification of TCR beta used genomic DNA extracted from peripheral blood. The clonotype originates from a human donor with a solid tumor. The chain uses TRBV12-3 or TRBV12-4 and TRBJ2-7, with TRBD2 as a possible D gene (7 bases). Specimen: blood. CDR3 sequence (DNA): TGTGCCAGCAGTTTCGGCGGGGGCTCCCGAGAGCAGTACTTC. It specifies CASSFGGGSREQYF.